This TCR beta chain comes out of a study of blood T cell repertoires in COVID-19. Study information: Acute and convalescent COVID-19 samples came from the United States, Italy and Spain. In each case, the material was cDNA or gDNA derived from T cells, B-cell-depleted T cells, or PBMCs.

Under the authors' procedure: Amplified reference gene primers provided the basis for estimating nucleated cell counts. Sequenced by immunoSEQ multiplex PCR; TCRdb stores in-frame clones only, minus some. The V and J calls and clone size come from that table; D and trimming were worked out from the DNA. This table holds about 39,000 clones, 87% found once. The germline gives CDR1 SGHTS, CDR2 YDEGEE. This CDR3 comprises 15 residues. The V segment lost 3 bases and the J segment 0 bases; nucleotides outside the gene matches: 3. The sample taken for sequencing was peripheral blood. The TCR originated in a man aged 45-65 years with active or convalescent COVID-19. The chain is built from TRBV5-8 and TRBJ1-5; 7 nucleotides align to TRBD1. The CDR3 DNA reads TGTGCCAGCAGCTCGGGACAGATTAGCAATCAGCCCCAGCATTTT. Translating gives CASSSGQISNQPQHF.